The 20 T cell receptor beta chains below come from one sample, sequenced in a study of radiotherapy plus CTLA-4 blockade in lung cancer. Measured with immunoSEQ multiplex PCR; TCRdb has only the in-frame clones, and not every one. The profile shows 90,000 to 100,000 clones, about four fifths of them singletons. Sequencing was performed on peripheral blood, taken from a patient treated with radiotherapy plus ipilimumab. Source of these receptors: a human donor with non-small cell lung cancer who had a partial response to radiotherapy plus ipilimumab. Some clones in this sample may be carry-over from other donors' samples.

The chain recombines TRBV13 with TRBJ1-4; D remains unclear. Germline-derived CDR1 and CDR2 are PRHDT and FYEKMQ (reference sequence). This CDR3 spans 17 amino acids. The V end lost 2 bases, the J end lost 3 bases, and 16 bases lay between the germline ends. CDR3 DNA: TGTGCCAGCAGCTTAAGGTTAGAGGTTGCGTCTAATGAAAAACTGTTTTTT. Residues: CASSLRLEVASNEKLFF.

This sequence joins TRBV19 and TRBJ2-5, with 9 nucleotides matching TRBD1. Germline V gene data show CDR1 as LNHDA and CDR2 as SQIVND (reference sequence). This CDR3 is 14 amino acids long. V was clipped by 4 bases and J by 3 bases; unmatched bases: 3. The CDR3 protein is CASSTRQGEETQYF. CDR3 nucleotides: TGTGCCAGTAGTACCAGACAGGGGGAAGAGACCCAGTACTTC.

This chain connects TRBV9 to TRBJ1-5; D possibly corresponds to TRBD1 (5 bases). Trimming cost V 7 bases and J 3 bases, with 5 bases left between them. The CDR3 totals 11 residues. CDR1 is SGDLS and CDR2 is YYNGEE in the germline V gene. The CDR3 DNA reads TGTGCCAGCGGGGCCAATCAGCCCCAGCATTTT. It translates to CASGANQPQHF.

This clone was observed a handful of times. The rearrangement joins TRBV19 to TRBJ2-2; no firm D call. The CDR3 covers 14 residues. CDR1 and CDR2 (germline): LNHDA, SQIVND (reference sequence). The V and J ends lost 7 bases and 1 base respectively, with 10 bases between them. CDR3 sequence: CASNSLGNTGELFF. CDR3 sequence (DNA): TGTGCCAGTAACAGTTTGGGGAACACCGGGGAGCTGTTTTTT.

This clone was counted once. This chain links TRBV6-5 with TRBJ1-4, with 8 bases that match TRBD1. CDR3 length equals 14 residues. Germline V gene lookup returns CDR1 MNHEY and CDR2 SVGAGI. The trim removed 8 bases at V and 8 bases at J, leaving 10 bases unmatched. CDR3 amino acids: CASGRTGRREKLFF. In nucleotides, the CDR3 is TGTGCCAGCGGACGGACAGGGAGGCGGGAAAAACTGTTTTTT.

As for this clone: This sample includes further DNA sequences coding for the same CDR3. This sequence joins TRBV11-2 and TRBJ2-3; TRBD2 aligns across 7 bases. Trimming took 5 bases from V and 0 from J; bases not matched to a gene: 8. The germline V gene encodes CDR1 SGHAT and CDR2 FQNNGV. The CDR3 extends over 16 amino acids. The DNA for the CDR3 is TGTGCCAGCAGCCCCCTGGGTAGCGGGAGCACAGATACGCAGTATTTT. It codes for CASSPLGSGSTDTQYF.

This chain links TRBV9 with TRBJ2-7, with D tentatively TRBD1 (6 bases). Deletions cut 0 bases from V and 7 bases from J, with 11 bases between. Germline values: CDR1 SGDLS, CDR2 YYNGEE. The CDR3 has 13 residues. Here the CDR3 reads CASSVGQAREQYF. The CDR3 DNA sequence: TGTGCCAGCAGCGTAGGACAGGCTCGTGAGCAGTACTTC.

A few counts support this clone. Here the CDR3 DNA reads TGTGCCAGCAGCTTAGCGGGGGGGCGGGTGACCCAGTACTTC. Translating it yields CASSLAGGRVTQYF. The chain is built from TRBV7-8 and TRBJ2-5; a possible D gene is TRBD2 (7 bases). Germline V gene sequence: CDR1 SGHVS, CDR2 FQNEAQ. V gave up 0 bases and J gave up 7 bases, with 12 bases separating them. The CDR3 sequence is 14 residues long.

This chain joins TRBV28 and TRBJ1-2; the D gene is possibly TRBD1 (6 bases). The germline V and J ends were trimmed by 6 bases and 2 bases, with 16 bases remaining between them. CDR1 is MDHEN and CDR2 is SYDVKM in the germline V gene. This CDR3 has 15 amino acids. The CDR3 DNA reads as TGTGCCAGCAGCCAACCGATACAGGGCAACTATGGCTACACCTTC. Translating gives CASSQPIQGNYGYTF.

The rearrangement joins TRBV7-2 to TRBJ1-5; possible D gene TRBD1, 6 bases. The V end lost 2 bases, the J end lost 2 bases, and 10 bases lay between the germline ends. This CDR3 contains 15 residues. The germline V gene encodes CDR1 SGHTA and CDR2 FQGNSA. DNA for the CDR3: TGTGCCAGCAGCTTAAGTTCAGGGGGCAATCAGCCCCAGCATTTT. It codes for CASSLSSGGNQPQHF.

This rearrangement joins TRBV6-1 to TRBJ1-2, with 7 bases identical to TRBD1. The CDR3 consists of 15 residues. Germline CDR1 reads MNHNS; CDR2 reads SASEGT. The J segment lost 6 bases and the V segment lost 7 bases, leaving 14 bases of the junction unmatched. CDR3 DNA: TGTGCCAGCATGGGTTCACCTTCTAGGGGGCATGGCTACACCTTC. Residues: CASMGSPSRGHGYTF.

The chain couples TRBV28 to TRBJ2-5; D unclear. The V gene lost 6 bases and the J gene lost 2 bases, with 13 bases spanning the gap. This CDR3 is built from 14 residues. Germline V lookup: CDR1 MDHEN, CDR2 SYDVKM. The CDR3: CASRDMSSQETQYF. The CDR3, as DNA: TGTGCCAGCAGAGACATGTCCTCTCAAGAGACCCAGTACTTC.

The rearrangement uses TRBV29-1 and TRBJ1-1, with 7 bases fitting TRBD1. This CDR3 is built from 13 residues. CDR1 is SQVTM, CDR2 ANQGSEA, per germline. Trimming at V came to 7 bases and at J to 7 bases, leaving 12 bases not matched to a gene. CDR3 sequence reads: CSAESRDRDEAFF. The CDR3 nucleotides are TGCAGCGCCGAGAGCCGGGACAGAGATGAAGCTTTCTTT. The variable domain in full, completed from reference TRBV29-1 and TRBJ1-1, reads SAVISQKPSRDICQRGTSLTIQCQVDSQVTMMFWYRQQPGQSLTLIATANQGSEATYESGFVIDKFPISRPNLTFSTLTVSNMSPEDSSIYLCSAESRDRDEAFFGQGTRLTVV.

The rearrangement uses TRBV5-5 and TRBJ2-1; 7 nucleotides align to TRBD2. The V gene's germline CDR1 is SGHKS and CDR2 YYEKEE (reference sequence). The CDR3 runs 17 residues. Trimming cost V 4 bases and J 0 bases; bases outside gene matches: 10. CDR3 sequence: CASSDTSARSSYNEQFF. CDR3 in DNA: TGTGCCAGCAGCGACACTAGCGCGCGGAGCTCCTACAATGAGCAGTTCTTC. The whole variable domain, remainder taken from reference TRBV5-5 and TRBJ2-1, is DAGVTQSPTHLIKTRGQQVTLRCSPISGHKSVSWYQQVLGQGPQFIFQYYEKEERGRGNFPDRFSARQFPNYSSELNVNALLLGDSALYLCASSDTSARSSYNEQFFGPGTRLTVL.

This clone was observed a few times. The rearrangement joins TRBV7-9 to TRBJ2-5; 10 bases align to TRBD1. CDR1 and CDR2 (germline): SEHNR, FQNEAQ (reference sequence). The CDR3 spans 13 residues. Trimming removed 4 bases from V and 5 bases from J; junction bases left unmatched: 1. The CDR3 is CASSWDRGETQYF. In DNA, the CDR3 is TGTGCCAGCAGCTGGGACAGGGGTGAGACCCAGTACTTC.

A single count supports this clone. The genes are TRBV19 and TRBJ1-1; 7 bases are shared with TRBD1. The CDR3 has 14 amino acids. With 4 bases clipped from V and 11 bases from J, the junction kept 13 bases outside the gene matches. CDR1 is LNHDA, CDR2 SQIVND, per germline (reference sequence). CDR3 in amino acids: CASSKDGRGLGAFF. The CDR3 bases are TGTGCCAGTAGTAAAGATGGAAGGGGGCTCGGGGCTTTCTTT. The whole variable domain, filled in from reference TRBV19 and TRBJ1-1, reads DGGITQSPKYLFRKEGQNVTLSCEQNLNHDAMYWYRQDPGQGLRLIYYSQIVNDFQKGDIAEGYSVSREKKESFPLTVTSAQKNPTAFYLCASSKDGRGLGAFFGQGTRLTVV.

The chain carries TRBV5-5 and TRBJ1-1, with TRBD1 matching 7 bases. The CDR3 extends over 16 amino acids. Germline V lookup: CDR1 SGHKS, CDR2 YYEKEE (reference sequence). Trimming took 0 bases from V and 2 from J; bases not matched to a gene: 7. The CDR3 protein is CASSLETGTSNTEAFF. CDR3 nucleotides: TGTGCCAGCAGCTTGGAGACAGGGACTTCTAACACTGAAGCTTTCTTT.

The CDR3 here is CASSWGLAGGGEQFF. For the CDR3, the DNA is TGCGCCAGCAGTTGGGGACTAGCGGGAGGTGGTGAGCAGTTCTTC. The chain couples TRBV5-1 to TRBJ2-1, with 15 bases aligning to TRBD2. Per germline, CDR1 SGHRS and CDR2 YFSETQ. Unmatched junction bases numbered 6, after V lost 5 bases and J lost 9 bases. This CDR3 region has 15 residues.

This chain's CDR3 is CASSRLTTGFVDTQYF. DNA of the CDR3: TGTGCCAGTTCACGACTAACTACAGGGTTTGTAGATACGCAGTATTTT. This rearrangement joins TRBV7-9 to TRBJ2-3; perhaps TRBD1 as D (6 bases). Germline CDR1 is SEHNR and CDR2 is FQNEAQ (reference sequence). V lost 9 bases and J lost 5, with 24 bases in between. The CDR3 is 16 amino acids.

This chain connects TRBV7-6 to TRBJ1-1; D is perhaps TRBD1 (6 bases). The germline V gene encodes CDR1 SGHVS and CDR2 FNYEAQ. The V gene lost 2 bases and the J gene lost 1 base, with 17 bases spanning the gap. The CDR3 is 17 residues long. The CDR3 reads CASSLLPVQGQNTEAFF. CDR3 coding DNA: TGTGCCAGCAGCTTACTCCCCGTCCAGGGGCAGAACACTGAAGCTTTCTTT.